The 21 T cell receptor beta chains in this list originate from one sample, sequenced in a study of Tregs in tolerant kidney transplant recipients. TCRdb's copy holds only in-frame clones and misses some; the assay was immunoSEQ multiplex PCR. The sample lists about 77,000 clones, nearly 98% seen once, with about 0.5% in the top ten. Sequenced here: CD4+ T cells from blood, sampled before the transplant. The receptors were gathered from a human donor who received a combined kidney and bone marrow transplant.

The chain employs TRBV5-6 and TRBJ2-1; D is possibly TRBD1 (6 bases). The length of the CDR3 is 15 residues. The germline CDR1 and CDR2 sequences are SGHDT and YYEEEE. V was cut by 0 bases and J by 5 bases, with 12 bases left in between. The CDR3 sequence: CASSLVGQLHNEQFF. DNA of the CDR3: TGTGCCAGCAGCTTGGTAGGACAGCTACACAATGAGCAGTTCTTC.

This clone has a single count. This sequence joins TRBV7-8 and TRBJ1-1; possible D gene TRBD1, 6 bases. CDR3 length equals 15 residues. Germline V lookup: CDR1 SGHVS, CDR2 FQNEAQ. V gave up 5 bases and J gave up 1 base, with 14 bases separating them. The CDR3 region is CASSALGHKNTEAFF. As DNA, the CDR3 is TGTGCCAGCAGCGCCCTGGGACATAAGAACACTGAAGCTTTCTTT.

The chain couples TRBV5-4 to TRBJ2-7; D perhaps matches TRBD2 (6 bases). Trimming took 4 bases from V and 6 from J, leaving 14 bases between them. The germline V gene encodes CDR1 SGHNT and CDR2 YYREEE (reference sequence). The CDR3 covers 13 residues. The CDR3, as DNA: TGTGCCAGCAGCCGGGAGCAGATTTTCGAGCAGTACTTC. Its protein product is CASSREQIFEQYF.

This clone was observed once. This rearrangement joins TRBV7-9 to TRBJ1-3; D may be TRBD1 (6 bases). The germline V and J ends were trimmed by 1 base and 7 bases, with 11 bases remaining between them. CDR1 SEHNR and CDR2 FQNEAQ come from the germline V gene (reference sequence). The CDR3 is 14 amino acids. The CDR3 bases are TGTGCCAGCAGCTTAGAAACAGGGCGGAACACCATATATTTT. Protein sequence: CASSLETGRNTIYF.

The rearrangement links TRBV27 to TRBJ1-2; unclear D gene. The V gene's germline CDR1 is MNHEY and CDR2 SMNVEV (reference sequence). This CDR3 is built from 15 residues. V shed 0 bases and J shed 1 base, with 9 bases lying between them. The chain's CDR3 is CASSLSNPGNYGYTF. Written as DNA, the CDR3 is TGTGCCAGCAGTTTATCGAATCCGGGTAACTATGGCTACACCTTC.

The chain employs TRBV11-3 and TRBJ2-7; 9 bases fit TRBD2. The junction had 10 bases not matched to a gene; V was cut back by 6 bases and J by 4 bases. The CDR3 runs 15 residues. The germline V gene encodes CDR1 SGHNT and CDR2 YENEEA. CDR3 region: CASSLNSGRGYEQYF. CDR3 bases: TGTGCCAGCAGTTTAAATAGCGGGAGAGGGTACGAGCAGTACTTC. Using reference TRBV11-3 and TRBJ2-7 for the parts outside the CDR3, the full variable domain is EAGVVQSPRYKIIEKKQPVAFWCNPISGHNTLYWYLQNLGQGPELLIRYENEEAVDDSQLPKDRFSAERLKGVDSTLKIQPAELGDSAVYLCASSLNSGRGYEQYFGPGTRLTVT.

In its sample, this clone was seen once. The rearrangement joins TRBV5-4 to TRBJ2-1, with TRBD2 matching 14 bases. V shed 3 bases, J shed 7 bases, and the junction held 6 bases outside the gene matches. This CDR3 is 16 amino acids long. CDR1 is SGHNT, CDR2 YYREEE, per germline (reference sequence). The CDR3 coding sequence is TGTGCCAGCAGCTCGGGACTAGCGGGAGTTTCAAATGAGCAGTTCTTC. Amino acid sequence: CASSSGLAGVSNEQFF.

The rearrangement links TRBV7-2 to TRBJ1-1; D not certain. The CDR3 extends over 16 amino acids. The germline V gene has CDR1 SGHTA and CDR2 FQGNSA. V lost 5 bases to trimming and J lost 2 bases, with 18 bases between them. This CDR3 is CASSPAGMILNTEAFF. The DNA of the CDR3 is TGTGCCAGCAGCCCAGCGGGAATGATTTTAAACACTGAAGCTTTCTTT.

The CDR3 DNA follows: TGCGCCAGCAGCCCTGACATTTTGGGCCTCTCCTACGAGCAGTACTTC. This sequence encodes CASSPDILGLSYEQYF. The V and J genes are TRBV5-1 and TRBJ2-7, with D unresolved. Per the germline V gene, CDR1 is SGHRS and CDR2 is YFSETQ. V was trimmed by 4 bases and J by 0 bases, leaving 17 bases between them. The CDR3 sequence is 16 residues long.

The chain is built from TRBV7-8 and TRBJ1-5; 10 positions match TRBD1. The CDR3 runs 17 residues. Unmatched junction bases numbered 5, after V lost 1 base and J lost 2 bases. Germline-derived CDR1 and CDR2 are SGHVS and FQNEAQ. CDR3 loop: CASSLVGQGYGNQPQHF. The CDR3 coding sequence is TGTGCCAGCAGCTTAGTGGGACAGGGGTATGGCAATCAGCCCCAGCATTTT. Full variable domain (rest looked up from reference TRBV7-8 and TRBJ1-5): GAGVSQSPRYKVAKRGQDVALRCDPISGHVSLFWYQQALGQGPEFLTYFQNEAQLDKSGLPSDRFFAERPEGSVSTLKIQRTQQEDSAVYLCASSLVGQGYGNQPQHFGDGTRLSIL.

This chain uses TRBV4-2 with TRBJ2-1; 15 bases are shared with TRBD2. Germline V gene lookup returns CDR1 LGHNA and CDR2 YNFKEQ. The CDR3 length is 15 residues. V shed 0 bases and J 10 bases; nucleotides not matched to a gene: 1. The CDR3 region has the DNA TGTGCCAGCAGCCAAGAGGGACTAGCGGGAGGCGAGCAGTTCTTC. Translated: CASSQEGLAGGEQFF.

The rearrangement joins TRBV4-2 to TRBJ1-1; no firm D call. The CDR3 is 16 amino acids. Trimming removed 0 bases at V and 6 bases at J, with 17 bases between. Germline assignment: CDR1 LGHNA and CDR2 YNFKEQ. The CDR3 sequence: CASSQEWLPPEPEAFF. CDR3 bases: TGTGCCAGCAGCCAAGAGTGGCTCCCCCCCGAACCTGAAGCTTTCTTT.

The V and J genes are TRBV2 and TRBJ2-5; the match to TRBD1 covers 8 bases. The V segment lost 6 bases and the J segment 1 base; nucleotides outside the gene matches: 4. CDR1 and CDR2 (germline): SNHLY, FYNNEI. CDR3 length: 14 residues. The CDR3 DNA is TGTGCCAGCAGGATAACAGGGGGCCAAGAGACCCAGTACTTC. Amino acid sequence: CASRITGGQETQYF.

The chain recombines TRBV28 with TRBJ2-4; D not resolved. V was cut by 3 bases and J by 0 bases, with 6 bases left in between. The germline V gene has CDR1 MDHEN and CDR2 SYDVKM. The CDR3 covers 14 residues. Here the CDR3 DNA reads TGTGCCAGCAGTTTTCAGATAGCCAAAAACATTCAGTACTTC. Protein: CASSFQIAKNIQYF.

The gene calls are TRBV11-3 and TRBJ1-2, with a tentative D call TRBD1 (6 bases). The CDR3 loop spans 13 amino acids. Germline V lookup: CDR1 SGHNT, CDR2 YENEEA. Trimming took off 3 bases at V and 4 bases at J, with 9 bases between the two ends. This CDR3 is CASSFDRTYGYTF. CDR3 coding DNA: TGTGCCAGCAGCTTCGACAGGACCTATGGCTACACCTTC.

The chain joins TRBV4-2 to TRBJ2-7; D is perhaps TRBD2 (5 bases). The CDR3 covers 14 residues. CDR1 is LGHNA, CDR2 YNFKEQ, per germline. V dropped 4 bases and J dropped 5 bases, with 15 bases sitting between them. CDR3 nucleotides: TGTGCCAGCAGCCCAGGAACGACGGGAAACGAGCAGTACTTC. Protein: CASSPGTTGNEQYF.

This chain connects TRBV11-2 to TRBJ2-2; the match to TRBD2 covers 8 bases. Germline assignment: CDR1 SGHAT and CDR2 FQNNGV. The CDR3 loop spans 18 amino acids. The V and J ends lost 5 bases and 1 base, in that order; junction bases with no gene match: 12. CDR3 nucleotides: TGTGCCAGCAGCCTAAGGGCCTTAGCGGGGCAGAACACCGGGGAGCTGTTTTTT. Translating it yields CASSLRALAGQNTGELFF.

This clone was counted once. Other DNA sequences in the sample encode the same CDR3. The V call is TRBV29-1, the J call TRBJ1-5, with 7 bases fitting TRBD1. The V gene's germline CDR1 is SQVTM and CDR2 ANQGSEA. V dropped 8 bases and J dropped 0; count of bases not matched to a gene: 7. The CDR3 is 14 amino acids. In nucleotides, the CDR3 is TGCAGCCCACTGGACAGGTCTAGCAATCAGCCCCAGCATTTT. Translated: CSPLDRSSNQPQHF.

This clone occurred once. The genes are TRBV11-3 and TRBJ2-1; a weak D match, TRBD1 (5 bases). Germline CDR1 and CDR2: SGHNT and YENEEA. Trimming cost V 5 bases and J 1 base, with 9 bases left between them. The CDR3 is made up of 14 amino acids. CDR3 nucleotides: TGTGCCAGCAGCCAACAGGATTCCTACAATGAGCAGTTCTTC. This sequence encodes CASSQQDSYNEQFF.

This chain joins TRBV7-9 and TRBJ2-3, with D maybe TRBD2 (5 bases). Per the germline V gene, CDR1 is SEHNR and CDR2 is FQNEAQ (reference sequence). Trimming left V 5 bases short and J 10 bases short, with 22 bases between. The CDR3 loop spans 15 amino acids. The CDR3 spells CASSPRTGPIGAQYF. Written as DNA, the CDR3 is TGTGCCAGCAGCCCCCGGACTGGCCCCATCGGGGCGCAGTATTTT.

The chain combines TRBV27 with TRBJ1-4; D possibly corresponds to TRBD1 (5 bases). Trimming stripped 4 bases from V and 8 bases from J, with 17 bases between. This CDR3 region has 15 residues. The germline CDR1 and CDR2 sequences are MNHEY and SMNVEV (reference sequence). CDR3 in amino acids: CASSSGSGMKEKLFF. CDR3 bases: TGTGCCAGCAGTTCCGGGTCAGGGATGAAGGAAAAACTGTTTTTT.